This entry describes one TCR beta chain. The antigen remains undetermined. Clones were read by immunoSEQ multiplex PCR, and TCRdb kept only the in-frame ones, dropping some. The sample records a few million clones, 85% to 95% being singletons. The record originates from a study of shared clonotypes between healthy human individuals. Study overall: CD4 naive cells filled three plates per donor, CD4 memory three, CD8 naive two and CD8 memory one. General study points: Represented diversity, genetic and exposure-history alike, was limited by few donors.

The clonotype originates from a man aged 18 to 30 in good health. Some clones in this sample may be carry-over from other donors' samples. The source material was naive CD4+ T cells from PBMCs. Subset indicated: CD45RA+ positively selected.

Here the CDR3 DNA reads TGTGCCAGCAGCGCTCGTCTTTATGGCTACACCTTC. Translation gives CASSARLYGYTF. The chain joins TRBV11-2 to TRBJ1-2; the D is unclear. Germline CDR1 is SGHAT and CDR2 is FQNNGV. This CDR3 is built from 12 residues. V was clipped by 5 bases and J by 5 bases, with 9 bases between them. Combining the CDR3 with reference TRBV11-2 and TRBJ1-2 gives the whole variable domain EAGVAQSPRYKIIEKRQSVAFWCNPISGHATLYWYQQILGQGPKLLIQFQNNGVVDDSQLPKDRFSAERLKGVDSTLKIQPAKLEDSAVYLCASSARLYGYTFGSGTRLTVV.